This T cell receptor beta chain was captured in a study of blood T cells in healthy people across ages. Primed by a sample-barcoded 5' primer and a J-beta primer mix, a second PCR proceeded for 7 to 11 cycles. TCRdb processed the 5' RACE reads anew with MiXCR; each CDR3 protein has one entry. The sample lists fewer than 800,000 distinct CDR3 sequences, approximately 49% seen once, with about 32% in the top ten. Study-level findings and limits: A greater number of naive CD4+ cells and higher diversity distinguished long-lived donors from aged donors. Shifts in expanded clonotypes may have been confounded by donor CMV status, which was unknown.

Notes on this clonotype: Its cognate antigen is unknown.

Germline CDR1 reads SNHLY; CDR2 reads FYNNEI. V was pared by 7 bases and J by 4 bases, with 7 bases between. The CDR3 extends over 11 amino acids. This clonotype was sampled from a woman between 55 and 75 years old in good health. The chain is built from TRBV2 and TRBJ1-2; D call uncertain. The sequencing input was blood. Here the CDR3 reads CASTSIYGYTF. The CDR3 DNA reads TGTGCCAGCACTTCCATCTATGGCTACACCTTC.